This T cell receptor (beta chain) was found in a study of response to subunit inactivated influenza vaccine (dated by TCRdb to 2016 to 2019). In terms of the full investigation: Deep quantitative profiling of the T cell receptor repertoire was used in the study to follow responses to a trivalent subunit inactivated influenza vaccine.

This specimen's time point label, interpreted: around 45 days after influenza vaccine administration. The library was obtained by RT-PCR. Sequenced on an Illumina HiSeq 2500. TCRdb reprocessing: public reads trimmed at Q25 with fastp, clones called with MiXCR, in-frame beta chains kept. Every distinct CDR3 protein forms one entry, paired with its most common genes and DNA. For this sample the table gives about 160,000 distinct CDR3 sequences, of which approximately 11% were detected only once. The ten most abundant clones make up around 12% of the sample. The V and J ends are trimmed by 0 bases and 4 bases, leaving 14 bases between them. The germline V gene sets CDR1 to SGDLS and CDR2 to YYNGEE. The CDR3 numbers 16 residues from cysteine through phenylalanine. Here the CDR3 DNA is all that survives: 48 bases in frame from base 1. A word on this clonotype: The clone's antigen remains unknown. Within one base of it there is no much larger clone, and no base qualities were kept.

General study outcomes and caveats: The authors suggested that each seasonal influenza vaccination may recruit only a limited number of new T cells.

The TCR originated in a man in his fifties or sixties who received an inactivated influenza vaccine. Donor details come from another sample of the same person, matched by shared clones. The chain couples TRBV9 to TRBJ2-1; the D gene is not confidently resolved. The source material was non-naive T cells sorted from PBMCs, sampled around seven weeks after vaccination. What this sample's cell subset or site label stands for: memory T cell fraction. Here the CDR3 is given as CASSVGIPTLYNEQFF. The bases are TGTGCCAGCAGCGTAGGAATCCCCACCCTTTACAATGAGCAGTTCTTC.